What follows are 31 T cell receptor beta chains derived from one specimen sequenced in a study of identical twins. TCRdb reprocessed the 5' RACE reads with MiXCR, giving one entry per CDR3 protein. Of around 1.7 million distinct CDR3 sequences in the sample, roughly 35% were seen once. What was sequenced was cord blood. The receptor source for this set is a newborn girl in good health.

In this sample, this clonotype turned up many times. The genes are TRBV2 and TRBJ2-4; D is unresolved. CDR1 and CDR2 (germline): SNHLY, FYNNEI. This CDR3 is built from 12 residues. Trimming pared 3 bases from V and 9 bases from J, leaving 9 bases between. The CDR3 nucleotides are TGTGCCAGCAGTGATGGATTGTTCATTCAGTACTTC. Translated: CASSDGLFIQYF.

This clonotype has a handful of counts. The J gene is TRBJ2-5, the V gene TRBV21-1; no check of the table's D call, TRBD2, against the DNA was made. TRBV21-1 is designated a pseudogene. This CDR3 has 17 residues. The CDR3 protein is CASSTLIETSGNNEQYF. CDR3 coding DNA: TGTGCCAGCAGCACCCTTATCGAGACTAGCGGGAACAATGAGCAGTACTTC.

J is TRBJ2-3 and V is TRBV24-1, with 8 bases that match TRBD1. V shed 2 bases and J 7 bases; nucleotides not matched to a gene: 1. Per the germline V gene, CDR1 is KGHDR and CDR2 is SFDVKD. This CDR3 is 13 amino acids long. The CDR3 DNA reads TGTGCCACCAGTGATTGGACAGGGAATACGCAGTATTTT. Translation gives CATSDWTGNTQYF.

The V gene is TRBV19, the J gene TRBJ2-3; D not resolved. The CDR3 length is 14 residues. V lost 3 bases to trimming and J lost 6 bases, with 13 bases between them. Germline V lookup: CDR1 LNHDA, CDR2 SQIVND (reference sequence). The CDR3 DNA is TGTGCCAGTAGTATTGCGACCCGAGTGGATACGCAGTATTTT. This sequence encodes CASSIATRVDTQYF.

The chain combines TRBV5-1 with TRBJ1-3; D is unresolved. V was shortened by 0 bases and J by 0 bases, with 10 bases between the two germline ends. The CDR3 runs 16 residues. Germline values: CDR1 SGHRS, CDR2 YFSETQ. The chain's CDR3 is CASSLGQAISGNTIYF. CDR3 DNA sequence: TGCGCCAGCAGCTTGGGCCAGGCCATCTCTGGAAACACCATATATTTT.

This clonotype was seen at least ten times. The chain links TRBV4-2 to TRBJ2-5; the match to TRBD2 covers 11 bases. V was clipped by 0 bases and J by 1 base; unmatched bases: 4. This CDR3 is 17 amino acids long. Germline assignment: CDR1 LGHNA and CDR2 YNFKEQ. The CDR3 protein is CASSQDVTSGTQETQYF. In nucleotides, the CDR3 is TGTGCCAGCAGCCAAGATGTGACTAGCGGGACCCAAGAGACCCAGTACTTC.

This clonotype appeared a few times. The chain recombines TRBV20-1 with TRBJ2-3, with TRBD2 matching 9 bases. The V and J ends lost 6 bases and 0 bases, in that order; junction bases with no gene match: 13. This CDR3 spans 17 amino acids. Germline-derived CDR1 and CDR2 are DFQATT and SNEGSKA (reference sequence). The CDR3 sequence is CSARMGLAGLSTDTQYF. Written as DNA, the CDR3 is TGCAGTGCACGTATGGGGCTAGCGGGGCTTAGCACAGATACGCAGTATTTT.

This clonotype was detected many times. This chain links TRBV20-1 with TRBJ2-3; D remains unclear. There are 10 residues in the CDR3. CDR1 is DFQATT, CDR2 SNEGSKA, per germline (reference sequence). V was clipped by 3 bases and J by 12 bases, with 10 bases between them. This chain's CDR3 is CSASTGPQYF. The DNA of the CDR3 is TGCAGTGCTAGTACGGGCCCACAGTATTTT.

The chain is built from TRBV5-6 and TRBJ2-7, with no clear D. Germline CDR1 is SGHDT and CDR2 is YYEEEE. The CDR3 runs 14 residues. V was trimmed by 0 bases and J by 6 bases, leaving 13 bases between them. The CDR3 sequence: CASSLAGGFCEQYF. DNA for the CDR3: TGTGCCAGCAGCTTGGCGGGCGGCTTCTGCGAGCAGTACTTC. Based on the CDR3 plus reference TRBV5-6 and TRBJ2-7, the full variable domain is DAGVTQSPTHLIKTRGQQVTLRCSPKSGHDTVSWYQQALGQGPQFIFQYYEEEERQRGNFPDRFSGHQFPNYSSELNVNALLLGDSALYLCASSLAGGFCEQYFGPGTRLTVT.

The chain carries TRBV4-2 and TRBJ2-7; TRBD1 matches at 10 bases. Germline V CDR1 and CDR2: LGHNA, YNFKEQ. The CDR3 consists of 16 residues. V dropped 0 bases and J dropped 4; count of bases not matched to a gene: 6. The CDR3 DNA reads TGTGCCAGCAGCCAAGAGAGACAGGGGGCGGGTTACGAGCAGTACTTC. Translating it yields CASSQERQGAGYEQYF.

J is TRBJ2-3 and V is TRBV11-3; TRBD1 matches 7 bases. V was pared by 4 bases and J by 1 base, with 5 bases of the junction left unmatched. Per germline, CDR1 SGHNT and CDR2 YENEEA. The CDR3 spans 15 residues. CDR3 sequence reads: CASSYGDSRTDTQYF. The CDR3 DNA sequence: TGTGCCAGCAGCTATGGGGACAGCCGCACAGATACGCAGTATTTT.

This clonotype came up many times. The V call is TRBV29-1, the J call TRBJ2-5; 7 nucleotides align to TRBD1. V was pared by 3 bases and J by 1 base, with 8 bases of the junction left unmatched. The CDR3 is made up of 15 amino acids. From germline, CDR1 is SQVTM and CDR2 ANQGSEA. The CDR3 nucleotides read TGCAGCGTTGACCCGACAGGGTTAACCCAAGAGACCCAGTACTTC. The encoded protein is CSVDPTGLTQETQYF.

This clonotype was observed a handful of times. This chain links TRBV7-2 with TRBJ2-1, with 10 bases aligning to TRBD2. Losses at the gene ends were 0 bases for V and 5 bases for J; bases not matched to a gene: 7. Germline loops: CDR1 SGHTA, CDR2 FQGNSA. The CDR3 is 17 amino acids. The CDR3 loop is CASSLAWGTSENNEQFF. The CDR3 DNA sequence: TGTGCCAGCAGCTTAGCTTGGGGGACTAGCGAGAACAATGAGCAGTTCTTC.

The sample holds one count of this clonotype. V and J are TRBV20-1 and TRBJ2-7; 14 nucleotides line up with TRBD2. Matching the DNA end better, TRBJ2-5 makes the J call doubtful. CDR1 and CDR2 from the germline V gene are DFQATT and SNEGSKA (reference sequence). CDR3 length equals 16 residues. For the CDR3, the DNA is TGCAGTGCTAGGGGACTAGCGGGGGTCACCCGGGAGACCCAGTACTTC. Amino acids: CSARGLAGVTRETQYF.

This clonotype appeared a few times. This sequence joins TRBV20-1 and TRBJ2-7; the match to TRBD2 covers 10 bases. Trimming at V came to 5 bases and at J to 5 bases, leaving 9 bases not matched to a gene. Germline V lookup: CDR1 DFQATT, CDR2 SNEGSKA (reference sequence). This CDR3 region has 14 residues. The CDR3 reads CSAGRTSGGHEQYF. CDR3 nucleotide sequence: TGCAGTGCTGGACGGACTAGCGGAGGCCACGAGCAGTACTTC.

The J gene is TRBJ2-4, the V gene TRBV20-1; 8 bases fit TRBD2. Germline-derived CDR1 and CDR2 are DFQATT and SNEGSKA (reference sequence). The V gene end was trimmed by 5 bases and the J gene end by 0 bases; junction bases not matched to a gene: 9. The CDR3 totals 16 residues. The CDR3 protein is CSARRGLAGAKNIQYF. The DNA for the CDR3 is TGCAGTGCTCGGAGGGGCCTAGCGGGAGCCAAAAACATTCAGTACTTC.

The chain uses TRBV9 and TRBJ1-2; TRBD1 is a possible D gene (5 bases). Per the germline V gene, CDR1 is SGDLS and CDR2 is YYNGEE. The CDR3 sequence is 14 residues long. Trimming removed 4 bases at V and 4 bases at J, with 14 bases between. CDR3 loop: CASSLNGGVYGYTF. The CDR3 DNA is TGTGCCAGCAGCCTTAACGGGGGGGTCTATGGCTACACCTTC.

This clonotype was counted only a few times. V usage is TRBV10-1 and J usage is TRBJ2-1, with TRBD2 identical over 7 bases. The CDR3 length is 15 residues. V trimming: 4 bases; J trimming: 4 bases; junction bases outside the gene matches: 7. CDR1 and CDR2 from the germline V gene are WNHNN and SYGVQD (reference sequence). The CDR3 DNA reads TGCGCCAGCAGTGTCTCCGCGGGGGTTTACAATGAGCAGTTCTTC. It encodes CASSVSAGVYNEQFF.

The chain employs TRBV5-8 and TRBJ2-5, with D unresolved. V dropped 1 base and J dropped 7 bases, with 17 bases sitting between them. Per the germline V gene, CDR1 is SGHTS and CDR2 is YDEGEE. This CDR3 has 15 amino acids. Here the CDR3 reads CASSLTRLAWGTQYF. CDR3 nucleotides: TGTGCCAGCAGCTTGACGAGACTGGCCTGGGGGACCCAGTACTTC.

The rearrangement joins TRBV11-1 to TRBJ2-7; tentatively, D is TRBD2 (6 bases). The V end was cut by 4 bases, the J end by 2 bases, with 33 bases between. The CDR3 is 21 amino acids. Germline V gene data show CDR1 as SGHAT and CDR2 as FQDESV (reference sequence). In DNA, the CDR3 is TGTGCCAGCAGCTATATTTCGGTAGGAGGGCCCAACATCCCTTCTACCTACGAGCAGTACTTC. Its translation is CASSYISVGGPNIPSTYEQYF.

This clonotype was found once. V and J are TRBV20-1 and TRBJ1-1; no clear D gene. Trimming took off 7 bases at V and 9 bases at J, with 12 bases between the two ends. Germline values: CDR1 DFQATT, CDR2 SNEGSKA (reference sequence). The CDR3 extends over 10 amino acids. CDR3 in DNA: TGCAGTGGTCTTCAGATGAAAGCTTTCTTT. Its translation: CSGLQMKAFF.

In this sample, this clonotype turned up many times. This rearrangement joins TRBV7-9 to TRBJ2-5, with unresolved D. CDR1 and CDR2 from the germline V gene are SEHNR and FQNEAQ (reference sequence). This CDR3 spans 14 amino acids. Trimming removed 1 base from V and 0 bases from J, with 6 bases in between. CDR3 in DNA: TGTGCCAGCAGCTTAGTCCAGTACCAAGAGACCCAGTACTTC. It specifies CASSLVQYQETQYF.

This clonotype was picked up a small number of times. The chain uses TRBV6-5 and TRBJ1-2; D not certain. The length of the CDR3 is 13 residues. Germline values: CDR1 MNHEY, CDR2 SVGAGI. V was clipped by 7 bases and J by 3 bases, with 12 bases between them. The DNA of the CDR3 is TGTGCCAGCACACGGGGAAGGTACTATGGCTACACCTTC. Its translation: CASTRGRYYGYTF.

The genes are TRBV4-2 and TRBJ1-1, with D tentatively TRBD1 (5 bases). The ends were cut back, 0 bases at V and 1 base at J, with 9 bases in the middle. The CDR3 is made up of 15 amino acids. CDR1 and CDR2 (germline): LGHNA, YNFKEQ. CDR3 DNA: TGTGCCAGCAGCCAAGAGGAGGGACCGAACACTGAAGCTTTCTTT. Amino acid sequence: CASSQEEGPNTEAFF.

A remark on this clonotype: This may be a read error: a much more frequent sequence differs by one nucleotide. This CDR3 is missing its conserved last phenylalanine or tryptophan, likely due to a read error. The rearrangement links TRBV2 to TRBJ2-1; D remains unclear. The CDR3 totals 10 residues. Trimming took 4 bases from V and 11 from J, leaving 6 bases between them. Germline CDR1 is SNHLY and CDR2 is FYNNEI. CDR3 residues: CASSGRKQFL. The CDR3 DNA is TGTGCCAGCAGTGGGCGAAAGCAGTTCTTA.

This chain joins TRBV6-1 and TRBJ2-3; possibly TRBD2 for D (6 bases). Trimming left V 6 bases short and J 2 bases short, with 12 bases between. Per the germline V gene, CDR1 is MNHNS and CDR2 is SASEGT. CDR3 size: 14 residues. The CDR3 reads CASREGLATDTQYF. CDR3 bases: TGTGCCAGCAGGGAGGGACTTGCCACAGATACGCAGTATTTT.

A few counts support this clonotype. J is TRBJ1-1 and V is TRBV27, with 8 bases lining up with TRBD1. CDR3 length: 17 residues. Trimming removed 1 base from V and 0 bases from J; junction bases left unmatched: 7. The germline gives CDR1 MNHEY, CDR2 SMNVEV (reference sequence). Here the CDR3 reads CASSLFPGQALNTEAFF. The DNA of the CDR3 is TGTGCCAGCAGTTTATTTCCGGGACAGGCCTTGAACACTGAAGCTTTCTTT.

The chain links TRBV12-3 or TRBV12-4 to TRBJ2-3; D assignment may be TRBD1 or TRBD2 (5 bases each). The CDR3 loop spans 16 amino acids. V shed 7 bases and J shed 0 bases, with 17 bases lying between them. The CDR3 DNA follows: TGTGCCAGCACTCCTCTAAGGGGACGGAGCACAGATACGCAGTATTTT. Amino acid sequence: CASTPLRGRSTDTQYF.

V gene TRBV6-1 combines with J gene TRBJ2-2; D remains unclear. The CDR3 is 15 amino acids. CDR1 is MNHNS, CDR2 SASEGT, per germline. Trimming took off 0 bases at V and 3 bases at J, with 8 bases between the two ends. The CDR3 protein is CASSEASPHTGELFF. CDR3 coding DNA: TGTGCCAGCAGTGAAGCCAGCCCGCACACCGGGGAGCTGTTTTTT.

This chain connects TRBV12-3 or TRBV12-4 to TRBJ2-5; TRBD1 or TRBD2 may be the D gene (7 bases each). CDR3 length equals 15 residues. Trimming left V 2 bases short and J 5 bases short, with 15 bases between. The CDR3 region has the DNA TGTGCCAGCAGTTTAAATACAGGGGAGGGCGAGACCCAGTACTTC. Residues: CASSLNTGEGETQYF.

A remark on this clonotype: Germline and junction disagree at one end, which may indicate a read error. The V call is TRBV11-1, the J call TRBJ2-1; D might be TRBD2 (6 bases). Per germline, CDR1 SGHAT and CDR2 FQDESV (reference sequence). The CDR3 sequence is 17 residues long. CDR3 DNA: TGTGTCAGCAGCTTACGAGGCGGGCTAGCGCTCTACAATGAGCAGTTCTTC. It is translated as CVSSLRGGLALYNEQFF.